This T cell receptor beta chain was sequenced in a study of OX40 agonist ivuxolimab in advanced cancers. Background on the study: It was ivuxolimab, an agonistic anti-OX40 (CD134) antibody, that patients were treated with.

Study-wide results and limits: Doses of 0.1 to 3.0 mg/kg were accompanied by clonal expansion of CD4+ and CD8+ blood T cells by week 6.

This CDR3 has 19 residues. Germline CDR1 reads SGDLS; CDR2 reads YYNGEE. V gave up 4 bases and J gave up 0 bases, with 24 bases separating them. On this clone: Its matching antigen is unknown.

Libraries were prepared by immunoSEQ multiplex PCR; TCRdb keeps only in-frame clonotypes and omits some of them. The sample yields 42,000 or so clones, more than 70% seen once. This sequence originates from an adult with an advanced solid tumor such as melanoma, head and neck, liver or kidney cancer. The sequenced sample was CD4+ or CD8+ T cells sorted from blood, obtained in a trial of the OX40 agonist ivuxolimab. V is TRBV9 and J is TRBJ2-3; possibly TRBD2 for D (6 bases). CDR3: CASSLPTNKWGVSTDTQYF. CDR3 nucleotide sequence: TGTGCCAGCAGCCTCCCGACTAACAAGTGGGGGGTTAGCACAGATACGCAGTATTTT.